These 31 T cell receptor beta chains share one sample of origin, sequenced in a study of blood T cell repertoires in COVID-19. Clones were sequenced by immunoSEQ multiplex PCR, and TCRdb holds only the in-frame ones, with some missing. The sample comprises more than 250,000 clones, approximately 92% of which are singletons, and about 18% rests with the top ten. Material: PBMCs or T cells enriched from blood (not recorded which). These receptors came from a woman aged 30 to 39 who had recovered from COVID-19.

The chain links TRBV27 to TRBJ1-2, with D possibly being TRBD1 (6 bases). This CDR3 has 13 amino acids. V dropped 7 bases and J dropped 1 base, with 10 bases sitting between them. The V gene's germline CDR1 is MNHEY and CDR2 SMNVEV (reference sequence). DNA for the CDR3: TGTGCCAGCAACCTGGACAGTAACTATGGCTACACCTTC. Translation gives CASNLDSNYGYTF.

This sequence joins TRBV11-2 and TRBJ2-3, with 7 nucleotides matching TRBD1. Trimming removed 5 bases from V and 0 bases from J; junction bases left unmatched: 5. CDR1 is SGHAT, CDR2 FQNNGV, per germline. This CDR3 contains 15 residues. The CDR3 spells CASSTGQFSTDTQYF. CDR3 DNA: TGTGCCAGCAGCACGGGACAGTTTAGCACAGATACGCAGTATTTT.

CDR3 nucleotides: TGTGCCAGCAGTGTCGGTATAGCTAACTCTGGAAACACCATATATTTT. Translation gives CASSVGIANSGNTIYF. J is TRBJ1-3 and V is TRBV2; D unclear. In germline, CDR1 is SNHLY, CDR2 FYNNEI. The V end lost 4 bases, the J end lost 0 bases, and 13 bases lay between the germline ends. The length of the CDR3 is 16 residues.

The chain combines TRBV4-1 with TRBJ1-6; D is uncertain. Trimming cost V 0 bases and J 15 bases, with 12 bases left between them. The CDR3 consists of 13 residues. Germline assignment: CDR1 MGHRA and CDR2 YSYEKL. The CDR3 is CASSQEWSNLLHF. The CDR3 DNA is TGCGCCAGCAGCCAAGAATGGAGCAATCTCCTCCACTTT.

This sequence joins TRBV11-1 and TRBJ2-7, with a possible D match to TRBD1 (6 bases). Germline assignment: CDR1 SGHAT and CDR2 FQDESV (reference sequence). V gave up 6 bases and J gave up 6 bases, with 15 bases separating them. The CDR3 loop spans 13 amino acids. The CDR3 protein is CASSARQVVEQYF. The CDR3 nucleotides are TGTGCCAGCAGTGCCAGACAGGTAGTCGAGCAGTACTTC.

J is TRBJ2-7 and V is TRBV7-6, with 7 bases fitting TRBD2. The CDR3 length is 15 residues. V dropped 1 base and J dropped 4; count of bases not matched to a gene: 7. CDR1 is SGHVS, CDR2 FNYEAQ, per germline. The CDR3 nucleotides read TGTGCCAGCAGCTTAGGCGGGGGTAGCGGTTACGAGCAGTACTTC. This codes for CASSLGGGSGYEQYF.

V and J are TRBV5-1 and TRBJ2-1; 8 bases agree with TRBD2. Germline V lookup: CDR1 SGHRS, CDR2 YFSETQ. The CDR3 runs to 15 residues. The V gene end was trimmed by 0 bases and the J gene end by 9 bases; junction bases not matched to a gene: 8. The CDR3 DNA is TGCGCCAGCAGCTTGGCTCCGGGAGGGCAGCTTGAGCAGTTCTTC. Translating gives CASSLAPGGQLEQFF.

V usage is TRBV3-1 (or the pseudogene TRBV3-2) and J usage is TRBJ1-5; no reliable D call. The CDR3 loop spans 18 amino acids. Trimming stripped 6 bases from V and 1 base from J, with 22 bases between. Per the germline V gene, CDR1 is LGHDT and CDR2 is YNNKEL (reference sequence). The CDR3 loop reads CASSYPPPGVGSNQPQHF. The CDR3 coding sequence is TGTGCCAGCAGTTACCCTCCCCCCGGGGTCGGGAGCAATCAGCCCCAGCATTTT.

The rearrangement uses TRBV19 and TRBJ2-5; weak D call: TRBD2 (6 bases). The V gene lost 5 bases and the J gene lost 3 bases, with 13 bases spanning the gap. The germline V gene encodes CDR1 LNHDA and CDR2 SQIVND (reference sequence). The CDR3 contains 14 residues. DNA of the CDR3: TGTGCCAGTAGTGTTGACGGGAGCAAAGAGACCCAGTACTTC. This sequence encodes CASSVDGSKETQYF.

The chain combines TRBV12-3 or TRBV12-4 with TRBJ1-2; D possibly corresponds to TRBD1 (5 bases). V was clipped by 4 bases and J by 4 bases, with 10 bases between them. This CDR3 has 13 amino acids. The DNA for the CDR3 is TGTGCCAGCAGTTATCCGGGGGTCTATGGCTACACCTTC. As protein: CASSYPGVYGYTF.

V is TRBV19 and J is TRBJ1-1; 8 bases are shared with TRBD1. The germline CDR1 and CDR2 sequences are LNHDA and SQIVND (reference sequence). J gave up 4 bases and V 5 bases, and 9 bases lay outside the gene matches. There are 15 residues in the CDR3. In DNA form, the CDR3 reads TGTGCCAGTAGTGCGTCAGGGGGCGTGGGCACTGAAGCTTTCTTT. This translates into CASSASGGVGTEAFF.

In DNA form, the CDR3 reads TGTGCCAGCAGCTGGGACAGCGGTTTACTTGCCACCGGGACAGGGTCTATCGGTGAGCAGTTCTTC. Its protein product is CASSWDSGLLATGTGSIGEQFF. The chain carries TRBV6-6 and TRBJ2-1, with TRBD1 identical over 9 bases. Germline V gene sequence: CDR1 MNHNY, CDR2 SVGAGI (reference sequence). Trimming took 6 bases from V and 9 from J; bases not matched to a gene: 33. This CDR3 is built from 22 residues.

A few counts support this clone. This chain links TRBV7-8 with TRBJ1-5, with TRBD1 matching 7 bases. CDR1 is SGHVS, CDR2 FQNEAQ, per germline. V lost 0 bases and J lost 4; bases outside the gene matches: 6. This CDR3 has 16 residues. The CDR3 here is CASSLAGGEWNQPQHF. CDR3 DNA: TGTGCCAGCAGCTTAGCAGGGGGCGAGTGGAATCAGCCCCAGCATTTT.

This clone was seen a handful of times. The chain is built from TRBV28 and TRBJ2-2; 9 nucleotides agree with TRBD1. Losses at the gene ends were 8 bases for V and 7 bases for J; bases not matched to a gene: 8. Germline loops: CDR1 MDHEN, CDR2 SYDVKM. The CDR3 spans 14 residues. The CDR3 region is CASRTGTGRGELFF. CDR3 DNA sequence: TGTGCCAGCCGTACCGGGACAGGGCGCGGGGAGCTGTTTTTT.

The CDR3 region has the DNA TGTGCCAGCAGCCAAGATCCAGCGGGAGGGTTTAGAGTCGAGCAGTACTTC. It encodes CASSQDPAGGFRVEQYF. This chain joins TRBV3-1 (or the pseudogene TRBV3-2) and TRBJ2-7; TRBD2 matches 10 bases. Looked up from germline, CDR1 is LGHDT and CDR2 is YNNKEL (reference sequence). There are 17 residues in the CDR3. The V and J ends lost 0 bases and 6 bases, in that order; junction bases with no gene match: 11.

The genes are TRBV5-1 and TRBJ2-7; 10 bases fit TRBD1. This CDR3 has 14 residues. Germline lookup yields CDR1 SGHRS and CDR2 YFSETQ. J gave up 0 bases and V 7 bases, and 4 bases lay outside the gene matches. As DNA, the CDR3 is TGCGCCAGCTCCCGGGACAGGGGCTCCTACGAGCAGTACTTC. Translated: CASSRDRGSYEQYF. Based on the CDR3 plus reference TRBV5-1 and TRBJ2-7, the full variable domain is KAGVTQTPRYLIKTRGQQVTLSCSPISGHRSVSWYQQTPGQGLQFLFEYFSETQRNKGNFPGRFSGRQFSNSRSEMNVSTLELGDSALYLCASSRDRGSYEQYFGPGTRLTVT.

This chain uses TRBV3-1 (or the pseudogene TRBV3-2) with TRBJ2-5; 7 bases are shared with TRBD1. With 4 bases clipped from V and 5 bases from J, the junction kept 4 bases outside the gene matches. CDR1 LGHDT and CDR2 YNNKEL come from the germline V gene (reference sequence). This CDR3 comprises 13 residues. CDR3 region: CASSRGGPETQYF. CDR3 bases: TGTGCCAGCAGCCGAGGGGGCCCGGAGACCCAGTACTTC.

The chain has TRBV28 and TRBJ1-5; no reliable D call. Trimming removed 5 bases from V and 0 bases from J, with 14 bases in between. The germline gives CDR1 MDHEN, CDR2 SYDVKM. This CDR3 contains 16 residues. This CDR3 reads CASSRREFYSNQPQHF. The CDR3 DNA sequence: TGTGCCAGCAGTAGACGGGAGTTCTATAGCAATCAGCCCCAGCATTTT.

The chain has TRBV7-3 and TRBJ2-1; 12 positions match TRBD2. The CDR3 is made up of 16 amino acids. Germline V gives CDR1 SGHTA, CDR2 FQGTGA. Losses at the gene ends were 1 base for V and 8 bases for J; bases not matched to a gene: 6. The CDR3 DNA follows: TGTGCCAGCAGCTTAAAGACTAGCGGGAGACTGGATGAGCAGTTCTTC. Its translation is CASSLKTSGRLDEQFF. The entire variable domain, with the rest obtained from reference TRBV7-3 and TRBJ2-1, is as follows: GAGVSQTPSNKVTEKGKYVELRCDPISGHTALYWYRQSLGQGPEFLIYFQGTGAADDSGLPNDRFFAVRPEGSVSTLKIQRTERGDSAVYLCASSLKTSGRLDEQFFGPGTRLTVL.

The CDR3 nucleotides read TGTGCCAGCAGCTTTCCGGGACAGGCCACAGATACGCAGTATTTT. Translated, it gives CASSFPGQATDTQYF. The chain is built from TRBV7-9 and TRBJ2-3, with TRBD1 identical over 8 bases. The CDR3 consists of 15 residues. Per germline, CDR1 SEHNR and CDR2 FQNEAQ (reference sequence). J lost 2 bases, V lost 3 bases, and 4 bases had no gene match.

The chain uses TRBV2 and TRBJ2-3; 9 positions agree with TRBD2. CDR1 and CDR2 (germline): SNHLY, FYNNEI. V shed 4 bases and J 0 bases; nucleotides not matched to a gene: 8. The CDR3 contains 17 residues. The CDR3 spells CASSAGLAGPSTDTQYF. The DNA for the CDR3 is TGTGCCAGCAGTGCGGGCCTAGCGGGGCCAAGCACAGATACGCAGTATTTT.

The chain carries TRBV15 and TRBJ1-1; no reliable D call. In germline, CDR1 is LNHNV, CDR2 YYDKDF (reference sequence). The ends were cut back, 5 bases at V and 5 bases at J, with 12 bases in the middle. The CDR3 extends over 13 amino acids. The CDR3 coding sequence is TGTGCCACCAGCCTAGACGGGTGGACTGAAGCTTTCTTT. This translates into CATSLDGWTEAFF.

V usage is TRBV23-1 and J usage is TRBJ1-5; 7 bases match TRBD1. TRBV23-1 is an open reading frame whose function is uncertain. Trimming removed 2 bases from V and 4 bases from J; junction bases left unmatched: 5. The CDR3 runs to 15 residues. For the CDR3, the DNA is TGCGCCAGCAGTCAAGAGGGGGCTTCGAATCAGCCCCAGCATTTT. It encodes CASSQEGASNQPQHF.

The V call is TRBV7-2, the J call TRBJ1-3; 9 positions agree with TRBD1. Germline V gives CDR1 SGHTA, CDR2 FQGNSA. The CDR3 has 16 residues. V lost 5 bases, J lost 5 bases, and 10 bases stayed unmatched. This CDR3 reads CASSHPQGAGRNTIYF. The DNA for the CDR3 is TGTGCCAGCAGCCACCCACAGGGGGCAGGGAGAAACACCATATATTTT. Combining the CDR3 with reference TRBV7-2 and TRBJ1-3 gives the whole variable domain GAGVSQSPSNKVTEKGKDVELRCDPISGHTALYWYRQSLGQGLEFLIYFQGNSAPDKSGLPSDRFSAERTGGSVSTLTIQRTQQEDSAVYLCASSHPQGAGRNTIYFGEGSWLTVV.

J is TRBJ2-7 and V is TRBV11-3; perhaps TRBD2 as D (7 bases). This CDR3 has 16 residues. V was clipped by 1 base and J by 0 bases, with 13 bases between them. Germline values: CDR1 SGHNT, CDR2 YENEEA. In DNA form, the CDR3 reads TGTGCCAGCAGCTTAGTGGGGGGGCGAAACTCCTACGAGCAGTACTTC. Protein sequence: CASSLVGGRNSYEQYF.

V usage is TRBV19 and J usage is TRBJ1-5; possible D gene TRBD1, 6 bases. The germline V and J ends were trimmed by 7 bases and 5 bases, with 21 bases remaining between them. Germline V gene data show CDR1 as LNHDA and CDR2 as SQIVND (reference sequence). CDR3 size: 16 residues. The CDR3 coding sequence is TGTGCCAGTACCCCCCCGGCAGGGGCCTTATATCAGCCCCAGCATTTT. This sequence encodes CASTPPAGALYQPQHF.

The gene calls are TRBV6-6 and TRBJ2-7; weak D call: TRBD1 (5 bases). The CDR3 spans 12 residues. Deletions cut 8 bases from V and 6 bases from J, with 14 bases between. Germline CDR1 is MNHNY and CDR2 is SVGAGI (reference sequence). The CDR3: CASLSRVPEQYF. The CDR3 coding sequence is TGTGCCAGCCTTTCCAGGGTCCCCGAGCAGTACTTC.

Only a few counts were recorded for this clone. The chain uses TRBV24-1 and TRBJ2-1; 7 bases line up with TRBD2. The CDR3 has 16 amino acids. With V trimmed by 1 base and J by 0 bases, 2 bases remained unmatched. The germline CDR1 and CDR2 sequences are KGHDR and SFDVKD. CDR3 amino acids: CATSDFVAGSYNEQFF. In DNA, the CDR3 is TGTGCCACCAGTGATTTTGTAGCGGGCTCCTACAATGAGCAGTTCTTC.

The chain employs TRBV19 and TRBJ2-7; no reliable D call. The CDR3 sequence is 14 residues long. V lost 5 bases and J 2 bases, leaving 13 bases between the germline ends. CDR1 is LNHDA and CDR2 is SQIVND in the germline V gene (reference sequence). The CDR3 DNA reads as TGTGCCAGTAGTTCTCAGACATTAACCTACGAGCAGTACTTC. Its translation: CASSSQTLTYEQYF.

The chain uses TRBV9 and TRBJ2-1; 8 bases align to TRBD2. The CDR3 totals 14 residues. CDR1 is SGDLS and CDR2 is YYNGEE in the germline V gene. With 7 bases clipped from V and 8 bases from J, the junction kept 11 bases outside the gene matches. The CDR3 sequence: CASGSGRGVDEQFF. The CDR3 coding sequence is TGTGCCAGCGGTTCAGGGCGGGGGGTAGATGAGCAGTTCTTC.

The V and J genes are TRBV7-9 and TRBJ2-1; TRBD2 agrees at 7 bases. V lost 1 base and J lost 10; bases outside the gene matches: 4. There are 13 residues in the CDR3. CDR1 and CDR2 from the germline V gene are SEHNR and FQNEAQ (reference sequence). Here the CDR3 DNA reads TGTGCCAGCAGCTTAGGTGCGGGGGACGAGCAGTTCTTC. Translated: CASSLGAGDEQFF.